This record concerns one T cell receptor beta chain sequence. Antigen unknown. This record comes from a study of blood T cells in healthy people across ages. Study-wide points: Significant beta diversity loss was already apparent by age approximately 38, declining roughly linearly.

This CDR3 has 16 amino acids. Germline values: CDR1 LGHNA, CDR2 YSLEER. Trimming removed 0 bases from V and 4 bases from J, with 15 bases in between. Together with a sample-barcoded 5' primer, a J-beta primer mix was included in a second PCR lasting 7 to 11 cycles. Researchers report that a template-switch adaptor with 12 random nucleotides tagged each cDNA molecule. TCRdb reanalysed the 5' RACE reads using MiXCR and keeps one entry per CDR3 protein. In the table there are about 540,000 distinct CDR3 sequences, about 25% of which are singletons. The sample was also reused in another study, on T cells of mothers and their children.

Sequencing used blood. The genes are TRBV4-3 and TRBJ1-2, with D unclear. The receptor comes from a boy aged 5-17 years in good health. CDR3 amino acids: CASSQEESALLYGYTF. The CDR3 DNA is TGCGCCAGCAGCCAAGAGGAATCGGCTCTCCTCTATGGCTACACCTTC.